This entry concerns a single TCR beta chain. V lost 6 bases, J lost 4 bases, and 11 bases stayed unmatched. This CDR3 spans 16 amino acids. Germline V gene data show CDR1 as MNHEY and CDR2 as SVGEGT. The data were taken from a study of blood T cell repertoires in COVID-19. About the research overall: T cells, B-cell-depleted T cells, or PBMCs supplied cDNA or gDNA.

TCRdb's copy holds only in-frame clones and misses some; the assay was immunoSEQ multiplex PCR. Of fewer than 250,000 clones detected, around 80% appear once; the ten largest clones hold roughly 8.2%. Material: peripheral blood. V is TRBV6-2 or TRBV6-3 and J is TRBJ2-5; TRBD2 matches 10 bases. This clonotype was obtained from a woman aged 50 to 60 with acute or convalescent COVID-19. This CDR3 is CASSLVGLAGVETQYF. The CDR3 bases are TGTGCCAGCAGCTTAGTGGGGCTAGCGGGAGTAGAGACCCAGTACTTC.